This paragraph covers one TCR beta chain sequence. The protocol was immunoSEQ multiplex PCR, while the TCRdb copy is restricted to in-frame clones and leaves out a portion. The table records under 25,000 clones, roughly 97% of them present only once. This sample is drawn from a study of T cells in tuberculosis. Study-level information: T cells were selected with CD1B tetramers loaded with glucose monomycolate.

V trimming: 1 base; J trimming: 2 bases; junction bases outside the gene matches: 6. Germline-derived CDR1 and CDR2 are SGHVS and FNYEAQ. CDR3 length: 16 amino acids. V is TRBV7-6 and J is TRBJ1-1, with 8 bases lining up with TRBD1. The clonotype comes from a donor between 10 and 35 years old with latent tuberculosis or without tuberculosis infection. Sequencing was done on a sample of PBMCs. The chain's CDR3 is CASSLVVAGGNTEAFF. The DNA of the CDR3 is TGTGCCAGCAGCTTAGTGGTCGCAGGGGGCAACACTGAAGCTTTCTTT.